This T cell receptor (beta chain) is drawn from a study of T-cell reconstitution after alpha-beta-depleted transplantation in children. Notes on the study in general: Newly produced T cells mostly provided counts and TCRbeta diversity after one year, as hyperexpanded clones declined.

For this clonotype: Antigen specificity is unknown.

This CDR3 contains 16 residues. V gave up 2 bases and J gave up 8 bases, with 21 bases separating them. TCRbeta library construction was performed incorporating unique molecular identifiers. From the PCR reads, TCRdb called clonotypes with MiXCR, one entry per CDR3 protein. Seen here are 600,000 or so distinct CDR3 sequences, 23% observed once, and the top ten hold roughly 14%. This TCR came from a boy under two years old who had a stem cell transplant for acute myeloid leukemia, so the T cells may come from the graft donor. This chain joins TRBV12-3 or TRBV12-4 and TRBJ1-2, with D perhaps matching TRBD1 (5 bases). The sample was PBMCs, mostly from graft donor cells, taken 360 days after TCRalphabeta/CD19-depleted stem cell transplant. The CDR3 region has the DNA TGTGCCAGCAGTTTACCGGGACCGTATTCGGGGGAGGGCTACACCTTC. It codes for CASSLPGPYSGEGYTF.